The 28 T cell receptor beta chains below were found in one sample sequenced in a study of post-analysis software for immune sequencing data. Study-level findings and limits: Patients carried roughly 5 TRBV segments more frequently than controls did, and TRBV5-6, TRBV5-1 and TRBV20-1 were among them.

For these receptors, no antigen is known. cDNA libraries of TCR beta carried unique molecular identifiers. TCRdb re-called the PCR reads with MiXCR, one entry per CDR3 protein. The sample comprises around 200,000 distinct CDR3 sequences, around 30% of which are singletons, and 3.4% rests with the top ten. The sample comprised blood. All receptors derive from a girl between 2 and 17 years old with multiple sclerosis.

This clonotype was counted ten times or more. The CDR3 region has the DNA TGCGCCAGCAGCCAAGCTGGAGGGACTAGCGGGAGGGGGTCCTACAATGAGCAGTTCTTC. The encoded protein is CASSQAGGTSGRGSYNEQFF. The rearrangement uses TRBV4-1 and TRBJ2-1; the match to TRBD2 covers 16 bases. This CDR3 region has 20 residues. Per the germline V gene, CDR1 is MGHRA and CDR2 is YSYEKL. V gave up 1 base and J gave up 1 base; unmatched junction bases: 7.

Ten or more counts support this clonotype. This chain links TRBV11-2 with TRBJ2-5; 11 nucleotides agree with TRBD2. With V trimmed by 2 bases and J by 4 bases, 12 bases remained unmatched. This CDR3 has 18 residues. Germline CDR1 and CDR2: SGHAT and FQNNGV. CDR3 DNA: TGTGCCAGCAGCTTAAAAGCGGTAGCGGGAGGGCCGGGAGAGACCCAGTACTTC. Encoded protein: CASSLKAVAGGPGETQYF.

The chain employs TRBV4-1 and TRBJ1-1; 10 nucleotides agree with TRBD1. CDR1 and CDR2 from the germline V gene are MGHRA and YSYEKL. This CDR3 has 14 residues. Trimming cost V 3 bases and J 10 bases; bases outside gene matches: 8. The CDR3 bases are TGCGCCAGCAGCCAGGATGACAGGGGGCTCCCAGCTTTCTTT. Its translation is CASSQDDRGLPAFF.

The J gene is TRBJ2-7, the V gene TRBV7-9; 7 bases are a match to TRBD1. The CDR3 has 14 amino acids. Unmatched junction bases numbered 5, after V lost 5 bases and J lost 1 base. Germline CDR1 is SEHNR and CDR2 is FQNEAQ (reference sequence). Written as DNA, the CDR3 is TGTGCCAGCAGCCCTACAGGGGCTTCCTACGAGCAGTACTTC. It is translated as CASSPTGASYEQYF.

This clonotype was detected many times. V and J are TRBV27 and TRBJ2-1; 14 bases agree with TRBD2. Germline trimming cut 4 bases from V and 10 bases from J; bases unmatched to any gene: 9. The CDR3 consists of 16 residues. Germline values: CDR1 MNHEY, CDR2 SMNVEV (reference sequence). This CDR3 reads CASSSPGLAGGMEQFF. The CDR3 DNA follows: TGTGCCAGCAGTTCCCCCGGACTAGCGGGAGGTATGGAGCAGTTCTTC.

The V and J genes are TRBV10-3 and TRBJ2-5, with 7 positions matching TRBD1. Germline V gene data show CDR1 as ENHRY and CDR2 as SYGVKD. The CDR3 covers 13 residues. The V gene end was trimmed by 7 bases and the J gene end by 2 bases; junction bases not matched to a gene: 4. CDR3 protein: CAINDRDQETQYF. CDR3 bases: TGTGCCATCAACGACAGGGATCAAGAGACCCAGTACTTC.

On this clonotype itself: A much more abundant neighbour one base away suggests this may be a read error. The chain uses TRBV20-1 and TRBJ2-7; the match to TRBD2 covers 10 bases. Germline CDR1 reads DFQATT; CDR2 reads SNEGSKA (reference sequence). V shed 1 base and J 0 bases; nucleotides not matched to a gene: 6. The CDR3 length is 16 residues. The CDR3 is CSARGALAGTSYEQYF. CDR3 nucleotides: TGCAGTGCTAGAGGTGCACTAGCGGGGACCTCCTACGAGCAGTACTTC.

CDR3 DNA: TGTGCCAGCAGCTTAGACCATGGTGAAGCTTTCTTT. It codes for CASSLDHGEAFF. This chain joins TRBV7-9 and TRBJ1-1; D call uncertain. This CDR3 is 12 amino acids long. The V and J ends lost 1 base and 7 bases respectively, with 7 bases between them. The germline V gene has CDR1 SEHNR and CDR2 FQNEAQ (reference sequence).

The CDR3 region has the DNA TGTGCCAGCAGTATTACCGGGACTGGCGGGACGAATGAGCAGTTCTTC. This codes for CASSITGTGGTNEQFF. The V call is TRBV28, the J call TRBJ2-1; D may be TRBD2 (6 bases). Germline V CDR1 and CDR2: MDHEN, SYDVKM. Trimming removed 5 bases from V and 7 bases from J, with 21 bases in between. The CDR3 extends over 16 amino acids.

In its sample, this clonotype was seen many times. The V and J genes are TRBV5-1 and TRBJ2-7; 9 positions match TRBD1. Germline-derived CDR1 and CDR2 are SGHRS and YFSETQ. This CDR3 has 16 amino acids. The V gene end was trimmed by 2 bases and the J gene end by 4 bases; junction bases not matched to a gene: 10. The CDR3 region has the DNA TGCGCCAGCAGCTTAGTACCGGGACAGGGTCTTTACGAGCAGTACTTC. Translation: CASSLVPGQGLYEQYF. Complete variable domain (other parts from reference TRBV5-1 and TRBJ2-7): KAGVTQTPRYLIKTRGQQVTLSCSPISGHRSVSWYQQTPGQGLQFLFEYFSETQRNKGNFPGRFSGRQFSNSRSEMNVSTLELGDSALYLCASSLVPGQGLYEQYFGPGTRLTVT.

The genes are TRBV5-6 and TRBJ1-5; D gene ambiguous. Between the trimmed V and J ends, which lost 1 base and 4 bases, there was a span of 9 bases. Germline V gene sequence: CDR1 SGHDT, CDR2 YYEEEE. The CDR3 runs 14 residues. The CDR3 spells CASSLLTSNQPQHF. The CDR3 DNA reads TGTGCCAGCAGCTTGTTAACATCTAATCAGCCCCAGCATTTT.

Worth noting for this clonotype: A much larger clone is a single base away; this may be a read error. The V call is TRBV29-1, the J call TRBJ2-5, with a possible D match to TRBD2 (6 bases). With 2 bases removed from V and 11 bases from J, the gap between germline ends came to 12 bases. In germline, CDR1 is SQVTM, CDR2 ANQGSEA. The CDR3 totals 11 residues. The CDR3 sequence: CSVELTRLQYF. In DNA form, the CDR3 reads TGCAGCGTTGAATTGACTAGACTTCAGTACTTC.

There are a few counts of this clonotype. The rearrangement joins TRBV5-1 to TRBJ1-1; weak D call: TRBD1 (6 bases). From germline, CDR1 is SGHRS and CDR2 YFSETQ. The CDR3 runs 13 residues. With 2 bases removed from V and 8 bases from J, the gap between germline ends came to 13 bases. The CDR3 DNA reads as TGCGCCAGCAGCTTTGATGGGGGCGCGGAAGCTTTCTTT. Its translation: CASSFDGGAEAFF.

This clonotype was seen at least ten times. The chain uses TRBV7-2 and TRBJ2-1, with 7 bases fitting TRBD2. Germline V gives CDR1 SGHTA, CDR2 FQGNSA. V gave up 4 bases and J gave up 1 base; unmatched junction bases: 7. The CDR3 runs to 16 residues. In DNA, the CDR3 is TGTGCCAGCAGCTCACGGCGGGAGAGGTCCTACAATGAGCAGTTCTTC. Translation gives CASSSRRERSYNEQFF.

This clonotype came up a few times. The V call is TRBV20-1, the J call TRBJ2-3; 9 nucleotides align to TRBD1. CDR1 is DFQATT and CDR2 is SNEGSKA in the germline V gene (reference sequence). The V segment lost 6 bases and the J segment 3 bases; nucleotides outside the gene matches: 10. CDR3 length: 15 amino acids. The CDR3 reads CSALNDRGNTDTQYF. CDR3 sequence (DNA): TGCAGTGCCTTAAACGACAGGGGGAATACAGATACGCAGTATTTT.

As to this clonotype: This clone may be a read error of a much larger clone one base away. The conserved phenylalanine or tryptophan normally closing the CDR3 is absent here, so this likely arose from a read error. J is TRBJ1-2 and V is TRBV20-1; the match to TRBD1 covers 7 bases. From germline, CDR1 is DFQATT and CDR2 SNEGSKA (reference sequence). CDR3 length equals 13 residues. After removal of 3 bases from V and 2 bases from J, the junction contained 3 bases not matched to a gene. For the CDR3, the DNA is TGCAGTGCTAGGGCGGACAGGAACTATGGCTACACCGTC. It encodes CSARADRNYGYTV.

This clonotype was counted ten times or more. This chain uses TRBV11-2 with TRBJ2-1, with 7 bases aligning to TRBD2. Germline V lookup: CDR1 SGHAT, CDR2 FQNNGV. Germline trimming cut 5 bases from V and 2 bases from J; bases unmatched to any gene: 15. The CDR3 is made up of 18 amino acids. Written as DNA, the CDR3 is TGTGCCAGCAGCCCCCGGTCCTGGGGAGCGGGAACCTACAATGAGCAGTTCTTC. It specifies CASSPRSWGAGTYNEQFF.

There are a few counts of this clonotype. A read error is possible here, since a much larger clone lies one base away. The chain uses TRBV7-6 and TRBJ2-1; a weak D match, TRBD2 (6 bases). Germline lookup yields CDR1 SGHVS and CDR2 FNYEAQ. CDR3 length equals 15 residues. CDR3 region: CANSLVLASYNEQFF. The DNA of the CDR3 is TGTGCCAACAGCTTAGTACTAGCCTCCTACAATGAGCAGTTCTTC.

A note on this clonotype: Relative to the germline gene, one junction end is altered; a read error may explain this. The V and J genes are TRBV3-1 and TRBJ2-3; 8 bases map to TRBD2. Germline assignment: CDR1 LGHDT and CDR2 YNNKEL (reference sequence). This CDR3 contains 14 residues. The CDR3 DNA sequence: TGTGCCAGCAGCCTAGCGGGGAGCACAGATGCGCAGTATTTT. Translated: CASSLAGSTDAQYF.

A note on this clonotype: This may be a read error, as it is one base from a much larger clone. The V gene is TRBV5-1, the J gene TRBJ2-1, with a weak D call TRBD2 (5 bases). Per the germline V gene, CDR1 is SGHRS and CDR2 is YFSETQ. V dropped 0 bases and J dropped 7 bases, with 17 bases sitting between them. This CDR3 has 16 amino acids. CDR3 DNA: TGCGCCAGCAGCTTGGATCCGGGATCCCAACCTAATGAGCAGTTCTTC. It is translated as CASSLDPGSQPNEQFF.

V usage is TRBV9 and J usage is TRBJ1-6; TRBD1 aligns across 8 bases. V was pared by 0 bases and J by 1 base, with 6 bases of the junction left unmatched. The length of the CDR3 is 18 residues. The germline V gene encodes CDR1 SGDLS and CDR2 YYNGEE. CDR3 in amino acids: CASSVERTGPSYNSPLHF. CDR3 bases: TGTGCCAGCAGCGTAGAAAGGACAGGGCCGTCCTATAATTCACCCCTCCACTTT.

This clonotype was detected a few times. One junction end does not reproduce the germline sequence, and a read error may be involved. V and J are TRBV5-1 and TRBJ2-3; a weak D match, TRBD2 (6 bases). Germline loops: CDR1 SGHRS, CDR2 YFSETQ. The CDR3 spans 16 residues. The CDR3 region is CASSLVAGWGTDTRYF. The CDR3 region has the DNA TGCGCCAGCAGCTTGGTTGCGGGGTGGGGCACAGATACGCGGTATTTT.

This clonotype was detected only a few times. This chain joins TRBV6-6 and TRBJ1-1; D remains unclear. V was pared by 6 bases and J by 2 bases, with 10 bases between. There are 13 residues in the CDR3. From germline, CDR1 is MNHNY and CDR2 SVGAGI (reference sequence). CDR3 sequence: CASRPTENTEAFF. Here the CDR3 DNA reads TGTGCCAGCAGACCGACGGAAAACACTGAAGCTTTCTTT.

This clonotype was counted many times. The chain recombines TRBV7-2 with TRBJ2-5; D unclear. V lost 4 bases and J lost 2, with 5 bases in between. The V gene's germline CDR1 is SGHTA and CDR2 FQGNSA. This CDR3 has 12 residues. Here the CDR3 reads CASSWAQETQYF. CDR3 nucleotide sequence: TGTGCCAGCAGCTGGGCTCAAGAGACCCAGTACTTC.

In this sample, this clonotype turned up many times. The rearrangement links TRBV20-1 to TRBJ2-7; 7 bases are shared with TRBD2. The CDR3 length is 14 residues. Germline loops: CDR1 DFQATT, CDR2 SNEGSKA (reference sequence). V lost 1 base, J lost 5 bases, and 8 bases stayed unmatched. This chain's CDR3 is CSARVSGQWNEQYF. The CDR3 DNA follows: TGCAGTGCTAGAGTTAGCGGGCAGTGGAACGAGCAGTACTTC.

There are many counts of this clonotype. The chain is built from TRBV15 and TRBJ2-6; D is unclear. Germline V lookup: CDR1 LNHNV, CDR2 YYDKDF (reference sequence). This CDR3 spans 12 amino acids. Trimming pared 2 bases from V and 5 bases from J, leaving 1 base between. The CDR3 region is CATSRRANVLTF. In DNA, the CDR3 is TGTGCCACCAGCAGAAGGGCCAACGTCCTGACTTTC.

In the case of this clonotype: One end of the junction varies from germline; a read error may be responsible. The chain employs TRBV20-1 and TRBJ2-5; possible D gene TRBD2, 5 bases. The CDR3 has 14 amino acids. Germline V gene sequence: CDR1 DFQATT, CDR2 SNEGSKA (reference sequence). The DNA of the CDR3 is TGCAGCGCTAGTGAGAGTGTAGCGAACAATGAGCAGTACTTC. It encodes CSASESVANNEQYF.

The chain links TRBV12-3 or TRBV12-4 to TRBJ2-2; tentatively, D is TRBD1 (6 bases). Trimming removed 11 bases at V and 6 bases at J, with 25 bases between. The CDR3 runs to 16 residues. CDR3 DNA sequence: TGTGCCGCCCGGGGCCTCCACCCAGGGGTCGCCGGGGAGCTGTTTTTT. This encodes CAARGLHPGVAGELFF.